The clone carrying this T cell receptor beta chain was detected a few times. TCRdb's copy holds only in-frame clones and misses some; the assay was immunoSEQ multiplex PCR. The sample consists of 130,000 to 150,000 clones, 90% of them appearing once. Germline CDR1 and CDR2: LNHDA and SQIVND (reference sequence). There are 16 residues in the CDR3. V trimming: 2 bases; J trimming: 6 bases; junction bases outside the gene matches: 10. The source of the sample is a study of T cell responses to AZD1222 COVID-19 vaccine. This receptor was identified in an adult in good health. The sample consisted of peripheral blood, taken on day 0 of AZD1222 vaccination. The chain has TRBV19 and TRBJ1-2; 9 bases are shared with TRBD1. The CDR3 DNA reads TGTGCCAGTAGTATATTTCCCGGGACAGGGCAGGATGGCTACACCTTC. Translation gives CASSIFPGTGQDGYTF.